This record looks at one TCR beta chain sequence and its context. This CDR3 has 18 residues. V shed 6 bases, J shed 3 bases, and the junction held 20 bases outside the gene matches. Germline CDR1 reads MRHNA; CDR2 reads SNTAGT. The sample originates from a study of blood T cell repertoires in COVID-19. Data came from immunoSEQ multiplex PCR; TCRdb stores just in-frame clones and leaves some out. The data hold approximately 350,000 clones, with around nine tenths observed a single time. The gene calls are TRBV6-4 and TRBJ2-7, with TRBD2 matching over 7 bases. This TCR derives from a young woman who had recovered from COVID-19. Sequencing used peripheral blood. The CDR3 region is CASSPQDPGREPFYEQYV. The CDR3 nucleotides read TGTGCCAGCAGCCCACAGGACCCTGGGCGGGAGCCCTTCTACGAGCAGTACGTC.